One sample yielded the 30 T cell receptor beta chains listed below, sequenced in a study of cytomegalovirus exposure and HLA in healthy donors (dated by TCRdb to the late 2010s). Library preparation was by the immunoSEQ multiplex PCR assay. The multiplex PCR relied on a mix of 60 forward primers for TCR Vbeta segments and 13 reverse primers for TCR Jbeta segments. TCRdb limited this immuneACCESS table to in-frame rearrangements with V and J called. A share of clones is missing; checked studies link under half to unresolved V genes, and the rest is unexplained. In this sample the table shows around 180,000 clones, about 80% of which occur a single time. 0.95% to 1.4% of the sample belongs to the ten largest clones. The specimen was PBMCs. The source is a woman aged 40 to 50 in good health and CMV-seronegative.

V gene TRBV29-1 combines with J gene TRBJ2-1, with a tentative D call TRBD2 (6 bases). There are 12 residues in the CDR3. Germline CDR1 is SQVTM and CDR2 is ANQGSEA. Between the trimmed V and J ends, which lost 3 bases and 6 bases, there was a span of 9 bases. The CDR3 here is CSVEVGGNEQFF. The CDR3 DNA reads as TGCAGCGTTGAGGTGGGGGGCAATGAGCAGTTCTTC.

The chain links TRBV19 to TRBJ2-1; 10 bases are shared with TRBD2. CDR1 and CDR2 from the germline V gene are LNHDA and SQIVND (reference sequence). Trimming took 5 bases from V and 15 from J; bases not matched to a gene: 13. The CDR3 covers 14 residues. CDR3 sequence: CASSSLAGPPGGFF. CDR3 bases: TGTGCCAGTAGTTCACTAGCGGGGCCTCCGGGGGGGTTCTTC.

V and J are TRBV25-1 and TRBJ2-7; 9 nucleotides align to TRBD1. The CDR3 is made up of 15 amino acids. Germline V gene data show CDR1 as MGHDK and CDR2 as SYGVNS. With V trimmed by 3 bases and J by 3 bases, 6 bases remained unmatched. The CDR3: CASSDPKTGGYEQYF. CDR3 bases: TGTGCCAGCAGTGACCCGAAGACAGGGGGCTACGAGCAGTACTTC.

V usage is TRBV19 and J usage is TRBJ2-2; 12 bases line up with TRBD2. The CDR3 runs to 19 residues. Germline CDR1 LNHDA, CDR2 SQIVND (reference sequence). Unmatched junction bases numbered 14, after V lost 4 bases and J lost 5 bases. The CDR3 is CASSNHRGRLAGETGELFF. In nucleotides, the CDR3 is TGTGCCAGTAGTAACCACCGGGGGCGACTAGCGGGAGAGACCGGGGAGCTGTTTTTT.

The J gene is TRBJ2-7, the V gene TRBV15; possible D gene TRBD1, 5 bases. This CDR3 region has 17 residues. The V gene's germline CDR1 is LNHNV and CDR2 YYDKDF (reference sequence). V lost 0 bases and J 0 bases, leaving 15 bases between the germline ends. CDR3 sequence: CATSRDKGWGSSYEQYV. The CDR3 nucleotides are TGTGCCACCAGCAGAGATAAAGGTTGGGGCAGCTCCTACGAGCAGTACGTC.

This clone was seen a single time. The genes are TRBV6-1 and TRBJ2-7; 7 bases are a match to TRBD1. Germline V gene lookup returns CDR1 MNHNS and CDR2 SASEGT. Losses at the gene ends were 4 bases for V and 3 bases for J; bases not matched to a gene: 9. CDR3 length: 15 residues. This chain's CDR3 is CASSGGQGEGYEQYV. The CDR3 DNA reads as TGTGCCAGCAGTGGGGGGCAGGGGGAAGGCTACGAGCAGTACGTC.

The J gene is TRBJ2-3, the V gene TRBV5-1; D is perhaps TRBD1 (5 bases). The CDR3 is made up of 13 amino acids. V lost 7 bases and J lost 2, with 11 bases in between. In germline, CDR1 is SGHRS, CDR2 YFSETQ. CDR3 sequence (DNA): TGCGCCAGCCTCTCAGGGCTCACAGATACGCAGTATTTT. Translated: CASLSGLTDTQYF.

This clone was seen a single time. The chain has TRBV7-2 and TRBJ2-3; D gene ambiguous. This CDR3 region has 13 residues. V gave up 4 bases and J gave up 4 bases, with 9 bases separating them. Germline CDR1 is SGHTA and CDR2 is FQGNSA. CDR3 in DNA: TGTGCCAGCAGCTCCCGTCCGGCAGATACGCAGTATTTT. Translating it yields CASSSRPADTQYF.

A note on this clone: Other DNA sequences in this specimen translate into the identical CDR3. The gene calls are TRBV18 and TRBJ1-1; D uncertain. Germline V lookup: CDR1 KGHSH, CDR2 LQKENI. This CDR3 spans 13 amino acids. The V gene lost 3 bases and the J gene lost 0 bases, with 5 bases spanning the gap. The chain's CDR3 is CASSPFVNTEAFF. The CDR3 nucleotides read TGTGCCAGCTCACCGTTCGTGAACACTGAAGCTTTCTTT. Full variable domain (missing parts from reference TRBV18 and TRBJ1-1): NAGVMQNPRHLVRRRGQEARLRCSPMKGHSHVYWYRQLPEEGLKFMVYLQKENIIDESGMPKERFSAEFPKEGPSILRIQQVVRGDSAAYFCASSPFVNTEAFFGQGTRLTVV.

The CDR3 DNA reads as TGTGCCAGTACCAGGGGGCCAAGCACTGAAGCTTTCTTT. Protein product: CASTRGPSTEAFF. The chain combines TRBV11-2 with TRBJ1-1; 8 bases align to TRBD1. The V and J ends lost 9 bases and 4 bases, in that order; junction bases with no gene match: 7. The CDR3 contains 13 residues. Germline loops: CDR1 SGHAT, CDR2 FQNNGV.

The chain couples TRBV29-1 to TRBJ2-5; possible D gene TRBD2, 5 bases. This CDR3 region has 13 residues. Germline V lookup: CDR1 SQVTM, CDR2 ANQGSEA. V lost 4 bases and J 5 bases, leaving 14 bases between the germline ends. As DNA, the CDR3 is TGCAGCGTTGGGGTAGTAAGCGGTGAGACCCAGTACTTC. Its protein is CSVGVVSGETQYF.

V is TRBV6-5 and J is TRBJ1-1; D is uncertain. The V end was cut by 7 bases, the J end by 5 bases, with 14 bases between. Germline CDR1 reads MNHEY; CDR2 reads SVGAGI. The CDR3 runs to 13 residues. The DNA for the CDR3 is TGTGCCAGCAAAGTACGAGAGCCGACTGAAGCTTTCTTT. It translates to CASKVREPTEAFF.

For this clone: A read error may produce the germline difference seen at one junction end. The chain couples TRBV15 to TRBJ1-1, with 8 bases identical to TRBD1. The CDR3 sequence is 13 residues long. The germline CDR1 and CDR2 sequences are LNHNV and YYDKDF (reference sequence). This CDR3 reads CATSRDRGAEAFF. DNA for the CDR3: TGTGCCACCAGCCGAGACAGGGGCGCTGAGGCTTTCTTT. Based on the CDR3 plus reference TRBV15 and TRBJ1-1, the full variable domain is DAMVIQNPRYQVTQFGKPVTLSCSQTLNHNVMYWYQQKSSQAPKLLFHYYDKDFNNEADTPDNFQSRRPNTSFCFLDIRSPGLGDTAMYLCATSRDRGAEAFFGQGTRLTVV.

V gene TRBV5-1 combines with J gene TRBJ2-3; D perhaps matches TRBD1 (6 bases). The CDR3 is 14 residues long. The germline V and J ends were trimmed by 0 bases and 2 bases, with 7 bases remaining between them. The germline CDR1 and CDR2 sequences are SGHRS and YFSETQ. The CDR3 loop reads CASSLGQATDTQYF. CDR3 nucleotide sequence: TGCGCCAGCAGCTTGGGACAGGCCACAGATACGCAGTATTTT. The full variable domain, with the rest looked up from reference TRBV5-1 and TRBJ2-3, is KAGVTQTPRYLIKTRGQQVTLSCSPISGHRSVSWYQQTPGQGLQFLFEYFSETQRNKGNFPGRFSGRQFSNSRSEMNVSTLELGDSALYLCASSLGQATDTQYFGPGTRLTVL.

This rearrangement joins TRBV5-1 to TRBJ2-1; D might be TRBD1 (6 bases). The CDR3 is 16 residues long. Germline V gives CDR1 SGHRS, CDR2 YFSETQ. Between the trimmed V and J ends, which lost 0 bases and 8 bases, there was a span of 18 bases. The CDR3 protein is CASSLGVRTGWDEQFF. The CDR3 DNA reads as TGCGCCAGCAGCTTGGGGGTCCGTACAGGGTGGGATGAGCAGTTCTTC.

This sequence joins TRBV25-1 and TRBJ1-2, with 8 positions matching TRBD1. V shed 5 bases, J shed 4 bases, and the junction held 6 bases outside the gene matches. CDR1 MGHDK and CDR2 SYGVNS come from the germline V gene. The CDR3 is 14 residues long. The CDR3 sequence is CASSKGQGTYGYTF. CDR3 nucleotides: TGTGCCAGCAGTAAAGGACAGGGAACCTATGGCTACACCTTC.

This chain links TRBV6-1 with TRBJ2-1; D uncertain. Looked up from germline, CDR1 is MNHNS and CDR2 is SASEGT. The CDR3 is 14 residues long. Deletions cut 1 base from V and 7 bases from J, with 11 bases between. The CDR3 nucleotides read TGTGCCAGCAGTGAAGTCTGGTCTGAGAATGAGCAGTTCTTC. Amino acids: CASSEVWSENEQFF.

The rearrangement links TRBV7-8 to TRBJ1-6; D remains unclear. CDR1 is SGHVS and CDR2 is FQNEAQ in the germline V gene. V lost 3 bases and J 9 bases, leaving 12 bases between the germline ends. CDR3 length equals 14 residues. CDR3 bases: TGTGCCAGCAGCTTCACTCAGCCAGGTTCACCCCTCCACTTT. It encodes CASSFTQPGSPLHF.

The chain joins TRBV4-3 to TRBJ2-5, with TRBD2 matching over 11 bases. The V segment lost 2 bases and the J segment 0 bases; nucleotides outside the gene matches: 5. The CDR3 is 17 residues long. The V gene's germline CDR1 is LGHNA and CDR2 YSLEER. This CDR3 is CASSQRLAGSYQETQYF. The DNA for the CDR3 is TGCGCCAGCAGCCAAAGACTAGCGGGATCGTACCAAGAGACCCAGTACTTC.

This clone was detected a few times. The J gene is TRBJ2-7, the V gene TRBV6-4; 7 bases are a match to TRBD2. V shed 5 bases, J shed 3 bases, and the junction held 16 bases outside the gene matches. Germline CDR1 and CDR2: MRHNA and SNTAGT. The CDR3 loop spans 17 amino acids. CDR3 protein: CASSKDIRRGFNYEQYV. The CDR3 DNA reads TGTGCCAGCAGTAAGGACATAAGGCGGGGGTTTAACTACGAGCAGTACGTC.

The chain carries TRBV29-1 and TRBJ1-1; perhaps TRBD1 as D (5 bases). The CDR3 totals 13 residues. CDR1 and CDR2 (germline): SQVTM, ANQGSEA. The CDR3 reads CRCSGGRNTEAFF. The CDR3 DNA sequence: TGCAGGTGCTCGGGGGGTCGGAACACTGAAGCTTTCTTT.

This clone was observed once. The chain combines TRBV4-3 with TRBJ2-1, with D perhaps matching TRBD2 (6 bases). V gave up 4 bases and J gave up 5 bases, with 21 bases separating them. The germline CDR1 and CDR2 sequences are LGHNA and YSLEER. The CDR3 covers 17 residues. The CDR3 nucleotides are TGCGCCAGCAGCCCCACCTCTATAGCGGAGCTCGACAATGAGCAGTTCTTC. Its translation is CASSPTSIAELDNEQFF.

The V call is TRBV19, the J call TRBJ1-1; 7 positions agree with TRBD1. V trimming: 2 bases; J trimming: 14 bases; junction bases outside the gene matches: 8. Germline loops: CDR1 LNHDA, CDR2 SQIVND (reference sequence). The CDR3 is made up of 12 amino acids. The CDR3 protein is CASSITPEGAFF. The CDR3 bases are TGTGCCAGTAGTATAACGCCTGAGGGGGCCTTCTTT.

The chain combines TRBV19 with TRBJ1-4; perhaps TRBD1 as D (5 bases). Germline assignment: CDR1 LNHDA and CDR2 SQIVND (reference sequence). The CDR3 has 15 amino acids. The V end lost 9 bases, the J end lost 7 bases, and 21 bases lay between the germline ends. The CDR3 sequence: CASQPWTSSTEKLFF. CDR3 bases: TGTGCCAGCCAGCCATGGACAAGCTCGACTGAAAAACTGTTTTTT.

Written as DNA, the CDR3 is TGCGCCAGCAGCCAGCCCGGCGGGGGGCCAAGGAACACTGAAGCTTTCTTT. Translated: CASSQPGGGPRNTEAFF. This rearrangement joins TRBV4-1 to TRBJ1-1; D is possibly TRBD1 (6 bases). Germline CDR1 is MGHRA and CDR2 is YSYEKL. The length of the CDR3 is 17 residues. With 3 bases removed from V and 1 base from J, the gap between germline ends came to 18 bases.

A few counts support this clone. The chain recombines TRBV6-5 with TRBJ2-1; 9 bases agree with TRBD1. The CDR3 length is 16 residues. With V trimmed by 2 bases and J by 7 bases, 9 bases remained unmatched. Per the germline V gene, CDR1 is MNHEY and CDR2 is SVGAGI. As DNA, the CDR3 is TGTGCCAGCAGTTACCACAGGGGGCTAAAAGGAAATGAGCAGTTCTTC. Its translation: CASSYHRGLKGNEQFF.

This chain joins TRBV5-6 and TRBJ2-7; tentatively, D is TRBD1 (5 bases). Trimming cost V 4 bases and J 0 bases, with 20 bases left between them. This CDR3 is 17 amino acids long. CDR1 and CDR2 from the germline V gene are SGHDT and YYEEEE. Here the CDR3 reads CASSPRVERLPSYEQYV. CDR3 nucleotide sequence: TGTGCCAGCAGCCCCAGGGTCGAGCGCCTACCCTCCTACGAGCAGTACGTC.

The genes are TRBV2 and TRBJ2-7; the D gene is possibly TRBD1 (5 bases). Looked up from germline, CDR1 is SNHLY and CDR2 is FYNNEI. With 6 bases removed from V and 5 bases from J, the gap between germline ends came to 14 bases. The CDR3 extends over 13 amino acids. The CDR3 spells CASSGLRVHEQYF. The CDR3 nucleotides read TGTGCCAGCAGCGGGCTCAGGGTCCACGAGCAGTACTTC.

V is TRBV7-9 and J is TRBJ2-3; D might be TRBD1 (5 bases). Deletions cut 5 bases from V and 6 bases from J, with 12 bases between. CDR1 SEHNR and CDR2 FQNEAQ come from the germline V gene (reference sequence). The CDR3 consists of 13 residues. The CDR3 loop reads CASSPQGFDTQYF. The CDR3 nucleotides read TGTGCCAGCAGCCCCCAGGGATTCGATACGCAGTATTTT.

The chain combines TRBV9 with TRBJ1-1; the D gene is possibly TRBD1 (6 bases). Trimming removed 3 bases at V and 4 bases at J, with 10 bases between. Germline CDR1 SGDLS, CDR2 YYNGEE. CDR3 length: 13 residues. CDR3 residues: CASSEGGSTEAFF. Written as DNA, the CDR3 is TGTGCCAGCAGCGAGGGGGGGAGCACTGAAGCTTTCTTT.